The 16 T cell receptor beta chains given below trace back to one sample, sequenced in a study of cytomegalovirus exposure and HLA in healthy donors. Primers for the PCR totalled 60 Vbeta and 13 Jbeta. TCRdb's copy holds only in-frame clones and misses some; the assay was immunoSEQ multiplex PCR. Of under 250,000 clones in the sample, approximately 80% were seen once. Material: PBMCs. The receptors stem from a male donor in good health and CMV-seronegative.

The chain carries TRBV30 and TRBJ2-7, with 8 bases identical to TRBD1. Germline-derived CDR1 and CDR2 are GTSNPN and SVGIG (reference sequence). CDR3 length equals 14 residues. V shed 5 bases and J 2 bases; nucleotides not matched to a gene: 8. CDR3 sequence (DNA): TGTGCCTGGTCCAGGACAGGGCAACCCTACGAGCAGTACTTC. Protein product: CAWSRTGQPYEQYF.

The chain carries TRBV5-4 and TRBJ2-5; a weak D match, TRBD1 (5 bases). This CDR3 has 15 amino acids. V lost 0 bases and J 1 base, leaving 10 bases between the germline ends. In germline, CDR1 is SGHNT, CDR2 YYREEE (reference sequence). CDR3 region: CASSLGGTGQETQYF. The CDR3 DNA follows: TGTGCCAGCAGCTTGGGGGGAACAGGCCAAGAGACCCAGTACTTC.

This clone is a singleton in its sample. The genes are TRBV27 and TRBJ1-5; D is uncertain. Germline V lookup: CDR1 MNHEY, CDR2 SMNVEV (reference sequence). The CDR3 runs to 13 residues. Trimming took 5 bases from V and 0 from J, leaving 5 bases between them. CDR3 loop: CASSTYSNQPQHF. Written as DNA, the CDR3 is TGTGCCAGCAGTACCTATAGCAATCAGCCCCAGCATTTT.

The chain recombines TRBV5-1 with TRBJ1-2; 10 bases line up with TRBD1. The V segment lost 4 bases and the J segment 2 bases; nucleotides outside the gene matches: 2. CDR1 and CDR2 from the germline V gene are SGHRS and YFSETQ. The CDR3 is made up of 14 amino acids. DNA for the CDR3: TGCGCCAGCAGCGGGGGACAGGGGAACTATGGCTACACCTTC. Protein: CASSGGQGNYGYTF.

The rearrangement joins TRBV7-8 to TRBJ2-1, with D possibly TRBD2 on 5 matching bases. V gave up 0 bases and J gave up 6 bases, with 21 bases separating them. Germline CDR1 SGHVS, CDR2 FQNEAQ. The CDR3 length is 18 residues. CDR3 amino acids: CASSLAAERTPVGNEQFF. CDR3 bases: TGTGCCAGCAGCTTAGCGGCTGAGCGGACCCCCGTGGGCAATGAGCAGTTCTTC.

In its sample, this clone was seen once. The chain employs TRBV11-2 and TRBJ2-7; possible D gene TRBD1, 5 bases. Trimming left V 3 bases short and J 4 bases short, with 19 bases between. Germline V CDR1 and CDR2: SGHAT, FQNNGV. The CDR3 is 16 residues long. The CDR3 protein is CASSFAGSRKGYEQYF. Here the CDR3 DNA reads TGTGCCAGCAGCTTTGCCGGGTCCAGGAAGGGGTACGAGCAGTACTTC.

This clone was counted between two and nine times. The chain links TRBV29-1 to TRBJ1-5, with 8 bases identical to TRBD1. The germline V gene encodes CDR1 SQVTM and CDR2 ANQGSEA. With 6 bases clipped from V and 7 bases from J, the junction kept 5 bases outside the gene matches. CDR3 size: 12 residues. The CDR3 DNA reads TGCAGCGTCCTCGGACAGGGCCAGCCCCAGCATTTT. Its translation: CSVLGQGQPQHF.

The chain links TRBV19 to TRBJ2-1; 9 bases agree with TRBD2. The J segment lost 3 bases and the V segment lost 3 bases, leaving 6 bases of the junction unmatched. Germline V gene lookup returns CDR1 LNHDA and CDR2 SQIVND (reference sequence). This CDR3 comprises 16 residues. CDR3 residues: CASSIVRLADYNEQFF. For the CDR3, the DNA is TGTGCCAGTAGTATTGTTAGACTAGCGGACTACAATGAGCAGTTCTTC.

The rearrangement uses TRBV29-1 and TRBJ2-4, with a weak D call TRBD2 (7 bases). With 4 bases removed from V and 0 bases from J, the gap between germline ends came to 16 bases. This CDR3 has 16 residues. Germline V lookup: CDR1 SQVTM, CDR2 ANQGSEA. The CDR3 here is CSVVFRGGVAKNIQYF. In DNA, the CDR3 is TGCAGCGTTGTGTTCCGAGGGGGGGTAGCCAAAAACATTCAGTACTTC.

The chain employs TRBV5-1 and TRBJ2-6, with D maybe TRBD1 (5 bases). Trimming removed 2 bases from V and 3 bases from J, with 9 bases in between. The germline gives CDR1 SGHRS, CDR2 YFSETQ. CDR3 length: 15 residues. The CDR3 sequence is CASSFQGSGANVLTF. CDR3 in DNA: TGCGCCAGCAGCTTTCAGGGAAGTGGGGCCAACGTCCTGACTTTC.

Written as DNA, the CDR3 is TGTGCCACCAGCAGAGCCTTTGGGACAGGATCCTACGAGCAGTACTTC. This encodes CATSRAFGTGSYEQYF. The chain couples TRBV15 to TRBJ2-7; TRBD1 matches 8 bases. Germline V gene data show CDR1 as LNHNV and CDR2 as YYDKDF (reference sequence). V gave up 1 base and J gave up 1 base; unmatched junction bases: 6. The CDR3 runs to 16 residues.

The V gene is TRBV2, the J gene TRBJ2-7, with 8 bases identical to TRBD1. The CDR3 is made up of 14 amino acids. V was pared by 7 bases and J by 1 base, with 6 bases of the junction left unmatched. Looked up from germline, CDR1 is SNHLY and CDR2 is FYNNEI. The CDR3 region has the DNA TGTGCCAGCAACACGGGACAGGATTCCTACGAGCAGTACTTC. It codes for CASNTGQDSYEQYF. The full variable domain, with the rest looked up from reference TRBV2 and TRBJ2-7, is EPEVTQTPSHQVTQMGQEVILRCVPISNHLYFYWYRQILGQKVEFLVSFYNNEISEKSEIFDDQFSVERPDGSNFTLKIRSTKLEDSAMYFCASNTGQDSYEQYFGPGTRLTVT.

The chain couples TRBV19 to TRBJ2-1; 13 nucleotides agree with TRBD2. After removal of 2 bases from V and 5 bases from J, the junction contained 6 bases not matched to a gene. This CDR3 region has 17 residues. The V gene's germline CDR1 is LNHDA and CDR2 SQIVND (reference sequence). The DNA of the CDR3 is TGTGCCAGTAGTATAAGAGGTGGGACTAGCGGGAACAATGAGCAGTTCTTC. This translates into CASSIRGGTSGNNEQFF.

This clone has more than one count but fewer than ten. The V gene is TRBV19, the J gene TRBJ1-2; 7 bases map to TRBD1. The CDR3 runs 14 residues. Germline loops: CDR1 LNHDA, CDR2 SQIVND (reference sequence). Trimming at V came to 2 bases and at J to 4 bases, leaving 4 bases not matched to a gene. CDR3 nucleotide sequence: TGTGCCAGTAGTATAACCGGGACAGCCTATGGCTACACCTTC. Translating gives CASSITGTAYGYTF.

The chain combines TRBV6-6 with TRBJ1-4; D is undetermined. Trimming took off 0 bases at V and 0 bases at J, with 5 bases between the two ends. Germline V gene sequence: CDR1 MNHNY, CDR2 SVGAGI (reference sequence). There are 15 residues in the CDR3. The DNA for the CDR3 is TGTGCCAGCAGTTACTCACCAGCAACTAATGAAAAACTGTTTTTT. Protein: CASSYSPATNEKLFF.

The V call is TRBV7-9, the J call TRBJ2-5; tentatively, D is TRBD2 (6 bases). Germline CDR1 reads SEHNR; CDR2 reads FQNEAQ (reference sequence). The CDR3 has 15 residues. Trimming took off 4 bases at V and 2 bases at J, with 14 bases between the two ends. The CDR3 DNA reads as TGTGCCAGCAGCTCGCGGGGACGGCTGCAAGAGACCCAGTACTTC. This codes for CASSSRGRLQETQYF.